This T cell receptor beta chain was captured by sequencing in a study of T cell changes during pregnancy in multiple sclerosis. Sequencing was performed with immunoSEQ multiplex PCR; in TCRdb, only in-frame clones are kept and a portion is missing. The data hold just under 95,000 clones, with around 92% observed a single time. The CDR3 has 15 amino acids. Germline V gene sequence: CDR1 MGHDK, CDR2 SYGVNS. Trimming stripped 4 bases from V and 0 bases from J, with 11 bases between. V and J are TRBV25-1 and TRBJ2-3, with D possibly matching TRBD2 (6 bases). The sample consisted of peripheral blood, taken in the first trimester of pregnancy. The source of this sequence is a female donor with multiple sclerosis, enrolled in a pregnancy study. CDR3 sequence reads: CASSVTGTSTDTQYF. CDR3 nucleotide sequence: TGTGCCAGCAGTGTAACCGGGACTAGCACAGATACGCAGTATTTT.